The 18 T cell receptor beta chains below were found in one sample sequenced in a study of cytomegalovirus exposure and HLA in healthy donors. 13 Jbeta primers and 60 Vbeta primers were used for the PCR. Clones were read by immunoSEQ multiplex PCR, and TCRdb kept only the in-frame ones, dropping some. The sample holds about 120,000 clones, 75% to 90% seen once. The material sequenced was PBMCs. Receptors were obtained from a young man in good health and CMV-seronegative.

In this sample, this clone turned up a few times. The CDR3 reads CASSYPEVFANYGYTF. The CDR3 nucleotides are TGTGCCAGCAGTTACCCCGAGGTATTCGCTAACTATGGCTACACCTTC. The J gene is TRBJ1-2, the V gene TRBV6-6; no definite D call. The CDR3 runs to 16 residues. Germline CDR1 is MNHNY and CDR2 is SVGAGI (reference sequence). The ends were cut back, 2 bases at V and 0 bases at J, with 13 bases in the middle.

V is TRBV27 and J is TRBJ2-7; D gene ambiguous. V dropped 5 bases and J dropped 0 bases, with 8 bases sitting between them. Germline lookup yields CDR1 MNHEY and CDR2 SMNVEV (reference sequence). This CDR3 is 13 amino acids long. CDR3 amino acids: CASSRKSSYEQYF. DNA of the CDR3: TGTGCCAGCAGTCGAAAGAGCTCCTACGAGCAGTACTTC.

This clone came up once. The chain uses TRBV5-1 and TRBJ2-1, with 16 positions matching TRBD2. The trim removed 4 bases at V and 5 bases at J, leaving 3 bases unmatched. The CDR3 totals 16 residues. The germline gives CDR1 SGHRS, CDR2 YFSETQ. CDR3 bases: TGCGCCAGCAGCCAGGGACTAGCGGGGGGGCACAATGAGCAGTTCTTC. Translation gives CASSQGLAGGHNEQFF.

The gene calls are TRBV9 and TRBJ2-1, with 8 bases aligning to TRBD1. The germline V gene encodes CDR1 SGDLS and CDR2 YYNGEE. V was clipped by 0 bases and J by 4 bases; unmatched bases: 3. CDR3 length: 15 amino acids. CDR3 sequence: CASSVAGGLYNEQFF. The CDR3 DNA follows: TGTGCCAGCAGCGTAGCAGGGGGCCTGTACAATGAGCAGTTCTTC.

This clone was seen a few times. The chain links TRBV18 to TRBJ2-2; 14 bases fit TRBD2. Germline V CDR1 and CDR2: KGHSH, LQKENI. V was clipped by 9 bases and J by 4 bases; unmatched bases: 10. CDR3 length: 17 residues. The CDR3 bases are TGTGCCAGTTCTCTCGGGACTAGCGGGAGCAGCACCGGGGAGCTGTTTTTT. Encoded protein: CASSLGTSGSSTGELFF.

The V and J genes are TRBV6-5 and TRBJ2-3; 8 nucleotides align to TRBD1. Germline loops: CDR1 MNHEY, CDR2 SVGAGI. The J segment lost 10 bases and the V segment lost 0 bases, leaving 0 bases of the junction unmatched. The CDR3 runs 12 residues. This CDR3 reads CASSYSTGAQYF. In nucleotides, the CDR3 is TGTGCCAGCAGTTACTCGACAGGGGCGCAGTATTTT.

The chain couples TRBV5-1 to TRBJ1-5; unclear D gene. Germline V gives CDR1 SGHRS, CDR2 YFSETQ. Trimming removed 0 bases from V and 10 bases from J, with 17 bases in between. This CDR3 contains 15 residues. The CDR3 is CASSLVPGTSGPQHF. In nucleotides, the CDR3 is TGCGCCAGCAGCTTGGTCCCCGGAACCTCAGGTCCCCAGCATTTT.

CDR3 bases: TGTGCCAGCAGCCCCTCGGGAACTGAAGCTTTCTTT. This gives the protein CASSPSGTEAFF. The genes are TRBV13 and TRBJ1-1; no definite D call. CDR1 and CDR2 from the germline V gene are PRHDT and FYEKMQ (reference sequence). The CDR3 covers 12 residues. V lost 5 bases and J 5 bases, leaving 9 bases between the germline ends.

CDR3: CASSLGYEQYF. The CDR3 DNA reads as TGTGCCAGCAGCTTGGGCTACGAGCAGTACTTC. The chain recombines TRBV5-5 with TRBJ2-5; D is undetermined. The end of the DNA aligns better with TRBJ2-7, so the J call may be wrong. CDR1 SGHKS and CDR2 YYEKEE come from the germline V gene (reference sequence). CDR3 length: 11 residues.

This rearrangement joins TRBV6-5 to TRBJ2-5, with TRBD1 identical over 8 bases. The CDR3 has 14 residues. J lost 5 bases, V lost 5 bases, and 7 bases had no gene match. Germline V gene sequence: CDR1 MNHEY, CDR2 SVGAGI. CDR3 in DNA: TGTGCCAGCAGTCTGCGGACAGGGCGGGAGACCCAGTACTTC. Its protein is CASSLRTGRETQYF.

About this clone itself: The junction does not match germline at one end; this may be a read error. The chain employs TRBV7-6 and TRBJ2-6, with D perhaps TRBD2 (6 bases). The length of the CDR3 is 16 residues. Germline values: CDR1 SGHVS, CDR2 FNYEAQ. The CDR3 protein is CASSLVGGSGANGLTF. CDR3 DNA sequence: TGTGCCAGCAGCTTAGTTGGGGGGTCCGGGGCCAACGGCCTGACTTTC.

This chain connects TRBV6-5 to TRBJ2-7; TRBD2 matches at 13 bases. J gave up 2 bases and V 2 bases, and 0 bases lay outside the gene matches. The CDR3 spans 15 residues. CDR1 is MNHEY and CDR2 is SVGAGI in the germline V gene. The DNA for the CDR3 is TGTGCCAGCAGTTACACTAGCGGGGGGGCCTACGAGCAGTACTTC. It specifies CASSYTSGGAYEQYF.

The V and J genes are TRBV21-1 and TRBJ1-5; TRBD1, the D gene given by the table, was not confirmed from the DNA. TRBV21-1 is given as a pseudogene. CDR3 size: 15 residues. The CDR3 sequence: CASSLLRDRGQPQHF. As DNA, the CDR3 is TGTGCCAGCAGCTTACTCCGGGACAGGGGACAGCCCCAGCATTTT.

The V and J genes are TRBV6-5 and TRBJ1-2, with D possibly matching TRBD1 (6 bases). V lost 2 bases, J lost 8 bases, and 15 bases lay in between. CDR1 MNHEY and CDR2 SVGAGI come from the germline V gene. The CDR3 runs 14 residues. The CDR3 nucleotides read TGTGCCAGCAGTTACGCCGACAGGCCCTGGGGCTACACCTTC. It is translated as CASSYADRPWGYTF.

This chain links TRBV6-5 with TRBJ2-1, with TRBD2 as a possible D gene (5 bases). V shed 6 bases and J shed 4 bases, with 16 bases lying between them. Germline V gene data show CDR1 as MNHEY and CDR2 as SVGAGI. The CDR3 sequence is 15 residues long. The CDR3 DNA follows: TGTGCCAGCAGAGCTACCGGGGAAGCGTACAATGAGCAGTTCTTC. This gives the protein CASRATGEAYNEQFF.

V and J are TRBV5-1 and TRBJ2-1; 8 nucleotides line up with TRBD2. The germline CDR1 and CDR2 sequences are SGHRS and YFSETQ. Germline trimming cut 5 bases from V and 4 bases from J; bases unmatched to any gene: 11. The CDR3 sequence is 16 residues long. In DNA, the CDR3 is TGCGCCAGCAGGCCCGACCCGGGGGGGCCTTACAATGAGCAGTTCTTC. It encodes CASRPDPGGPYNEQFF.

V is TRBV6-1 and J is TRBJ2-5; 8 positions match TRBD2. The germline V gene has CDR1 MNHNS and CDR2 SASEGT. This CDR3 contains 15 residues. Trimming cost V 3 bases and J 4 bases; bases outside gene matches: 7. The CDR3 spells CASSEMGLGGETQYF. The CDR3 DNA sequence: TGTGCCAGCAGTGAGATGGGACTAGGCGGAGAGACCCAGTACTTC.

The rearrangement uses TRBV5-1 and TRBJ2-5; D perhaps matches TRBD2 (6 bases). The CDR3 loop spans 16 amino acids. The germline V gene has CDR1 SGHRS and CDR2 YFSETQ. Trimming removed 4 bases at V and 1 base at J, with 17 bases between. DNA of the CDR3: TGCGCCAGCAGCGGAGGGGTGCTGTTCCCCCAAGAGACCCAGTACTTC. Translating gives CASSGGVLFPQETQYF. The full variable domain, in which reference TRBV5-1 and TRBJ2-5 provide the parts outside the CDR3, is KAGVTQTPRYLIKTRGQQVTLSCSPISGHRSVSWYQQTPGQGLQFLFEYFSETQRNKGNFPGRFSGRQFSNSRSEMNVSTLELGDSALYLCASSGGVLFPQETQYFGPGTRLLVL.